This T cell receptor (beta chain) was identified in a study of monozygotic twins with cystic fibrosis. Trimming stripped 0 bases from V and 2 bases from J, with 9 bases between. This CDR3 comprises 15 residues. Per germline, CDR1 SGHTS and CDR2 YDEGEE. Study-wide points: No link emerged between shared CDR3 counts and age, concordance or severity. In 13 of 16 pairs, V gene usage was closest to the co-twin's. Monozygotic CF twins shared more identical nucleotide clonotypes than unrelated patients.

A remark on this clone: Its antigen is not known.

TCRdb's copy holds only in-frame clones and misses some; the assay was immunoSEQ multiplex PCR. The sample has about 29,000 clones; 85% are singletons. V usage is TRBV5-8 and J usage is TRBJ2-1; no clear D. The sequence was collected from a girl aged 2 to 9 with cystic fibrosis. Source material: blood. CDR3 region: CASSLAPGPYNEQFF. CDR3 in DNA: TGTGCCAGCAGCTTGGCGCCTGGACCCTACAATGAGCAGTTCTTC. The full variable domain, its missing parts supplied by reference TRBV5-8 and TRBJ2-1, is EAGVTQSPTHLIKTRGQQATLRCSPISGHTSVYWYQQALGLGLQFLLWYDEGEERNRGNFPPRFSGRQFPNYSSELNVNALELEDSALYLCASSLAPGPYNEQFFGPGTRLTVL.